Listed below are T cell receptor beta chains from one sample, sequenced in a study of OX40 agonist ivuxolimab in advanced cancers. The repertoire was sequenced with immunoSEQ multiplex PCR; TCRdb's copy has only in-frame clones and lacks some. The sample includes 70,000 to 90,000 clones, approximately 90% of them seen just once. Source: CD4+ or CD8+ T cells sorted from blood, taken in a trial of the OX40 agonist ivuxolimab. These receptors all come from an adult with an advanced solid tumor such as melanoma, head and neck, liver or kidney cancer. Each CDR3 is given with its conserved first and last residue. A D gene is named only where the DNA matches it firmly.

J gene,V gene,D gene,CDR3 protein,CDR3 DNA
TRBJ2-1,TRBV5-1,.,CASSLSLNNEQFF,TGCGCCAGCAGCTTGAGCCTAAACAATGAGCAGTTCTTC
TRBJ2-1,TRBV29-1,TRBD2,CSVTSGSYNEQFF,TGCAGCGTTACTAGCGGCTCCTACAATGAGCAGTTCTTC
TRBJ1-5,TRBV20-1,.,CSATEMPQHF,TGCAGTGCTACTGAAATGCCCCAGCATTTT
TRBJ2-5,TRBV19,TRBD2,CASRLAGVGETQYF,TGTGCCAGCAGACTAGCGGGGGTCGGGGAGACCCAGTACTTC
TRBJ1-5,TRBV28,TRBD1,CASRSGTGVLYSNQPQHF,TGTGCCAGCAGGTCCGGGACAGGGGTCCTCTATAGCAATCAGCCCCAGCATTTT
TRBJ1-4,TRBV28,.,CASSLVGGVEKLFF,TGTGCCAGCAGTTTAGTCGGAGGCGTTGAAAAACTGTTTTTT
TRBJ2-7,TRBV4-1,.,CASTKGGGTSYEQYF,TGCGCCAGCACCAAAGGAGGCGGCACCTCCTACGAGCAGTACTTC
TRBJ2-1,TRBV9,.,CASSVSTEKDNEQFF,TGTGCCAGCAGCGTTTCGACAGAAAAAGACAATGAGCAGTTCTTC
TRBJ2-2,TRBV4-2,TRBD2,CASSPGTSGRARTGELFF,TGTGCCAGCAGCCCGGGGACTAGCGGGAGGGCCAGGACCGGGGAGCTGTTTTTT
TRBJ1-5,TRBV6-1,.,CASRSRDTIWQPQHF,TGTGCCAGCAGATCACGAGACACAATTTGGCAGCCCCAGCATTTT
TRBJ1-2,TRBV7-3,TRBD1,CASSLTQGASGYTF,TGTGCCAGCAGCTTAACGCAGGGGGCGTCGGGCTACACCTTC
TRBJ2-1,TRBV30,.,CARRGGPYNEQFF,TGTGCCCGGCGTGGGGGACCCTACAATGAGCAGTTCTTC
TRBJ2-3,TRBV5-1,TRBD2,CASSLELAGGTDTQYF,TGCGCCAGCAGCTTGGAACTAGCGGGGGGCACAGATACGCAGTATTTT
TRBJ2-1,TRBV5-1,.,CASSLAESSYNEQFF,TGCGCCAGCAGCTTGGCGGAAAGCTCCTACAATGAGCAGTTCTTC
TRBJ2-6,TRBV5-1,TRBD1,CASSQGQAGSGANVLTF,TGCGCCAGCAGCCAAGGACAGGCTGGCTCTGGGGCCAACGTCCTGACTTTC